The 24 T cell receptor beta chains given below trace back to one sample, sequenced in a study of T-cell memory formation after mild COVID-19. MiXCR, run by TCRdb on the 5' RACE reads, gives a single entry per CDR3 protein. The table has about 350,000 distinct CDR3 sequences, about 13% seen once. Specimen: PBMCs or a T cell subset sorted from them (not recorded which). The receptors derive from a man between 18 and 35 years old who had mild COVID-19 (a few samples of this study predate the infection). Cell type and time point are not known.

This clonotype has ten or more counts. The chain combines TRBV4-3 with TRBJ2-7; unclear D gene. V lost 4 bases and J lost 0, with 19 bases in between. The CDR3 has 17 amino acids. The V gene's germline CDR1 is LGHNA and CDR2 YSLEER. CDR3 in DNA: TGCGCCAGCAGCCTACGCCAGACAACCCTGGGCTCCTACGAGCAGTACTTC. Translated: CASSLRQTTLGSYEQYF.

This chain connects TRBV10-1 to TRBJ2-7; 8 bases agree with TRBD2. The CDR3 totals 14 residues. The germline V gene encodes CDR1 WNHNN and CDR2 SYGVQD (reference sequence). Trimming took 6 bases from V and 2 from J; bases not matched to a gene: 6. CDR3 region: CASSRAGETYEQYF. CDR3 in DNA: TGCGCCAGCAGCCGAGCGGGGGAAACCTACGAGCAGTACTTC.

This clonotype appeared a few times. V and J are TRBV5-6 and TRBJ2-7; D not resolved. Trimming removed 4 bases at V and 2 bases at J, with 13 bases between. Germline lookup yields CDR1 SGHDT and CDR2 YYEEEE. The CDR3 has 14 residues. CDR3 sequence: CASSSVGLPYEQYV. In DNA, the CDR3 is TGTGCCAGCAGCAGCGTAGGGTTGCCCTACGAGCAGTACGTC.

The chain carries TRBV13 and TRBJ1-6; TRBD1 matches 9 bases. Germline V gene sequence: CDR1 PRHDT, CDR2 FYEKMQ (reference sequence). J gave up 6 bases and V 5 bases, and 5 bases lay outside the gene matches. There are 15 residues in the CDR3. The CDR3 DNA reads TGTGCCAGCAGCCCTTCGGGACAGGGTAATTCACCCCTCCACTTT. It specifies CASSPSGQGNSPLHF.

The V and J genes are TRBV5-1 and TRBJ2-1, with 10 bases fitting TRBD1. In germline, CDR1 is SGHRS, CDR2 YFSETQ. V shed 0 bases, J shed 7 bases, and the junction held 1 base outside the gene matches. The CDR3 spans 14 residues. Here the CDR3 DNA reads TGCGCCAGCAGCTTGGGGGACAGGGGTAATGAGCAGTTCTTC. It translates to CASSLGDRGNEQFF.

The chain uses TRBV28 and TRBJ1-2, with 7 bases that match TRBD1. The CDR3 sequence is 14 residues long. Germline assignment: CDR1 MDHEN and CDR2 SYDVKM. Losses at the gene ends were 5 bases for V and 5 bases for J; bases not matched to a gene: 8. CDR3: CASSPGGGPYGYTF. In DNA, the CDR3 is TGTGCCAGCAGTCCAGGGGGGGGGCCTTATGGCTACACCTTC.

This clonotype was counted at least ten times. This rearrangement joins TRBV25-1 to TRBJ2-7; D remains unclear. Trimming took off 4 bases at V and 2 bases at J, with 6 bases between the two ends. The CDR3 is made up of 12 amino acids. Germline values: CDR1 MGHDK, CDR2 SYGVNS. The CDR3 sequence: CASSGVTYEQYF. As DNA, the CDR3 is TGTGCCAGCAGTGGTGTGACCTACGAGCAGTACTTC.

This clonotype was seen a handful of times. The rearrangement joins TRBV21-1 to TRBJ2-1; the table's D call, TRBD1, has no DNA check behind it. TRBV21-1 is flagged as a pseudogene. This CDR3 contains 17 residues. The CDR3 bases are TGTGCCAGCAGCACGCGAACCGGGACAGCTACACACAATGAGCAGTTCTTC. This gives the protein CASSTRTGTATHNEQFF.

This clonotype appeared a few times. The CDR3 DNA sequence: TGTGCCAGCACCCTAAGGGGGTACAGGGGAGATACGCAGTATTTT. Translating gives CASTLRGYRGDTQYF. The chain uses TRBV7-9 and TRBJ2-3; 7 nucleotides match TRBD1. Germline values: CDR1 SEHNR, CDR2 FQNEAQ (reference sequence). V lost 7 bases, J lost 5 bases, and 12 bases stayed unmatched. This CDR3 comprises 15 residues.

This clonotype was seen a handful of times. The V gene is TRBV4-2, the J gene TRBJ2-2; no clear D gene. This CDR3 has 15 residues. Trimming cost V 0 bases and J 1 base, with 6 bases left between them. In germline, CDR1 is LGHNA, CDR2 YNFKEQ. CDR3 region: CASSQETGNTGELFF. The CDR3 nucleotides read TGTGCCAGCAGCCAAGAAACCGGGAACACCGGGGAGCTGTTTTTT.

The chain is built from TRBV15 and TRBJ2-2; 9 bases match TRBD2. Germline-derived CDR1 and CDR2 are LNHNV and YYDKDF (reference sequence). The CDR3 length is 15 residues. The J segment lost 3 bases and the V segment lost 7 bases, leaving 6 bases of the junction unmatched. CDR3 in amino acids: CATTGTSGYTGELFF. Written as DNA, the CDR3 is TGTGCCACCACAGGTACTAGCGGGTACACCGGGGAGCTGTTTTTT.

The chain carries TRBV27 and TRBJ1-6; D is unclear. Trimming shortened V by 6 bases and J by 0 bases, and 12 bases separated the two germline ends. Germline V CDR1 and CDR2: MNHEY, SMNVEV (reference sequence). CDR3 size: 16 residues. DNA for the CDR3: TGTGCCAGCAGGCCCCCCGGGAGCTCCTATAATTCACCCCTCCACTTT. The encoded protein is CASRPPGSSYNSPLHF.

At least ten counts were recorded for this clonotype. The CDR3 sequence is CASSLGTGLWNQPQHF. The CDR3 DNA follows: TGTGCCAGCAGCTTGGGTACTGGGCTGTGGAATCAGCCCCAGCATTTT. The chain is built from TRBV5-8 and TRBJ1-5; D uncertain. V lost 0 bases, J lost 4 bases, and 14 bases lay in between. This CDR3 has 16 residues. Germline values: CDR1 SGHTS, CDR2 YDEGEE.

This chain joins TRBV7-9 and TRBJ2-7; 9 bases agree with TRBD1. V lost 3 bases, J lost 4 bases, and 4 bases stayed unmatched. The germline gives CDR1 SEHNR, CDR2 FQNEAQ (reference sequence). This CDR3 contains 14 residues. CDR3 nucleotide sequence: TGTGCCAGCAGCTTGGACAGGGGTACTTACGAGCAGTACGTC. Protein product: CASSLDRGTYEQYV.

This clonotype was recorded at least ten times. V usage is TRBV28 and J usage is TRBJ2-1; D tentatively fits TRBD1 or TRBD2 (6 bases each). Germline lookup yields CDR1 MDHEN and CDR2 SYDVKM. V lost 5 bases and J lost 0, with 14 bases in between. The length of the CDR3 is 16 residues. This chain's CDR3 is CASSPTGASSYNEQFF. The CDR3, as DNA: TGTGCCAGCAGTCCCACGGGGGCGAGCTCCTACAATGAGCAGTTCTTC. Supplemented by reference TRBV28 and TRBJ2-1, the full variable domain reads DVKVTQSSRYLVKRTGEKVFLECVQDMDHENMFWYRQDPGLGLRLIYFSYDVKMKEKGDIPEGYSVSREKKERFSLILESASTNQTSMYLCASSPTGASSYNEQFFGPGTRLTVL.

The table lists this clonotype with a few counts. The chain links TRBV7-2 to TRBJ2-3, with a tentative D call TRBD1 (6 bases). V lost 3 bases and J lost 7, with 14 bases in between. The length of the CDR3 is 14 residues. CDR1 and CDR2 from the germline V gene are SGHTA and FQGNSA. CDR3: CASSLRTAVYTQYF. CDR3 nucleotide sequence: TGTGCCAGCAGCTTGCGGACAGCTGTCTATACGCAGTATTTT.

This clonotype was counted between two and nine times. V and J are TRBV29-1 and TRBJ2-2, with TRBD1 matching 9 bases. CDR1 is SQVTM, CDR2 ANQGSEA, per germline. This CDR3 is 15 amino acids long. Trimming took 6 bases from V and 4 from J; bases not matched to a gene: 9. In nucleotides, the CDR3 is TGCAGCGTCTACAGGGGGCTTCACGGCACCGGGGAGCTGTTTTTT. The encoded protein is CSVYRGLHGTGELFF.

The rearrangement links TRBV10-2 to TRBJ2-5, with D tentatively TRBD1 (5 bases). The germline gives CDR1 WSHSY, CDR2 SAAADI. V dropped 3 bases and J dropped 1 base, with 9 bases sitting between them. The CDR3 is made up of 14 amino acids. CDR3 bases: TGCGCCAGCAGTGAAAACAGGTTCCAAGAGACCCAGTACTTC. Translation gives CASSENRFQETQYF.

V gene TRBV5-1 combines with J gene TRBJ1-2; no firm D call. Per the germline V gene, CDR1 is SGHRS and CDR2 is YFSETQ. The CDR3 sequence is 18 residues long. Trimming removed 4 bases from V and 4 bases from J, with 26 bases in between. CDR3 coding DNA: TGCGCCAGCAGCATTACCATTGACAACTATAGTGGAGGCTATGGCTACACCTTC. It codes for CASSITIDNYSGGYGYTF.

This clonotype was detected only a few times. The rearrangement links TRBV12-3 or TRBV12-4 to TRBJ1-5, with a weak D call TRBD1 (5 bases). Trimming took off 7 bases at V and 3 bases at J, with 13 bases between the two ends. CDR3 length equals 14 residues. This CDR3 reads CASTDRGNNQPQHF. The CDR3 DNA reads as TGTGCCAGCACTGACCGGGGGAACAATCAGCCCCAGCATTTT.

This clonotype was observed a handful of times. The V gene is TRBV5-1, the J gene TRBJ2-1; TRBD2 aligns across 8 bases. This CDR3 region has 14 residues. V shed 3 bases, J shed 6 bases, and the junction held 5 bases outside the gene matches. From germline, CDR1 is SGHRS and CDR2 YFSETQ. CDR3 residues: CASSSLSGGNEQFF. CDR3 coding DNA: TGCGCCAGCAGCTCACTAAGCGGGGGCAATGAGCAGTTCTTC.

This clonotype has ten or more counts. The V gene is TRBV30, the J gene TRBJ2-3, with 9 bases fitting TRBD2. Germline CDR1 reads GTSNPN; CDR2 reads SVGIG (reference sequence). J gave up 2 bases and V 0 bases, and 6 bases lay outside the gene matches. CDR3 size: 16 residues. CDR3 nucleotide sequence: TGTGCCTGGAGTGTCGGTCTAGCGGGGTTCACAGATACGCAGTATTTT. The encoded protein is CAWSVGLAGFTDTQYF.

The V gene is TRBV7-2, the J gene TRBJ2-3, with D hard to call. Germline V gene data show CDR1 as SGHTA and CDR2 as FQGNSA. The CDR3 totals 15 residues. Trimming left V 8 bases short and J 2 bases short, with 17 bases between. The chain's CDR3 is CASLLLRPLTDTQYF. The CDR3 region has the DNA TGTGCCAGCTTGTTATTAAGGCCCCTCACAGATACGCAGTATTTT.

This clonotype was recorded a few times. The chain is built from TRBV4-3 and TRBJ2-7; D uncertain. CDR1 LGHNA and CDR2 YSLEER come from the germline V gene. The V and J ends lost 1 base and 6 bases respectively, with 10 bases between them. The CDR3 length is 13 residues. CDR3 amino acids: CASSQAKVSEQYF. CDR3 coding DNA: TGCGCCAGCAGCCAAGCCAAGGTGTCCGAGCAGTACTTC.